This entry describes one TCR beta chain. This record comes from a study of Ad26.COV2.S vaccination and SARS-CoV-2 variants. Study overall: In the COV1001 trial, the donor was in the Ad26.COV2.S arm. Ad26.COV2.S was injected intramuscularly once or twice, 56 days apart.

Using immunoSEQ multiplex PCR, the repertoire was profiled, and TCRdb retains in-frame clones only, with some absent. The sample gives around 300,000 clones, approximately 90% of which show up once; around 5.8% is in the top ten. V dropped 5 bases and J dropped 6 bases, with 8 bases sitting between them. The germline V gene has CDR1 MNHEY and CDR2 SVGEGT. The CDR3 has 12 residues. Treatment denoted: some 20 received Ad26.COV2.S at low or high dose, single or two shots; about 5 received placebo; per-sample allocation not given. The study sampled participants on day 63 after the first vaccine or placebo injection. Participants' vaccine, an Ad26 vector, delivered Wuhan-strain SARS-CoV-2 spike.

This receptor was obtained from a person aged 18-60 years who received the Ad26.COV2.S COVID-19 vaccine or a placebo. The chain uses TRBV6-2 or TRBV6-3 and TRBJ2-1; D unresolved. The sequenced sample was peripheral blood, obtained in a trial of Ad26.COV2.S vaccine versus placebo. The chain's CDR3 is CASSIHTNEQFF. CDR3 sequence (DNA): TGTGCCAGCAGTATTCATACCAATGAGCAGTTCTTC.